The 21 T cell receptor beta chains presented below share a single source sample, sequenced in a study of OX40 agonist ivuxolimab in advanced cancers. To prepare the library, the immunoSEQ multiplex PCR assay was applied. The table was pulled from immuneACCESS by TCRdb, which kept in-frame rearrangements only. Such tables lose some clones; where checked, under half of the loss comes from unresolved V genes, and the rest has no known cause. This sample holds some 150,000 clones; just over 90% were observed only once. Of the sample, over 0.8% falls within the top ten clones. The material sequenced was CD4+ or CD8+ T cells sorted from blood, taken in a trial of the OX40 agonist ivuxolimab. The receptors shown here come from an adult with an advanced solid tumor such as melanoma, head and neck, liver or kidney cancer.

CDR3 in DNA: TGCGCCAGCAGCCAAGATGAAAGGGCCGGCTACACCTTC. It codes for CASSQDERAGYTF. The V and J genes are TRBV4-3 and TRBJ1-2; unclear D gene. CDR3 size: 13 residues. Germline V gene sequence: CDR1 LGHNA, CDR2 YSLEER. V was trimmed by 0 bases and J by 8 bases, leaving 10 bases between them.

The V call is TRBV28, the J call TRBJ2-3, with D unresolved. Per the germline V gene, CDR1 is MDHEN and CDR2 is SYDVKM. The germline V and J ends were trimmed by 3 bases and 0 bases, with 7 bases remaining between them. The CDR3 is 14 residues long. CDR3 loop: CASSFPPSTDTQYF. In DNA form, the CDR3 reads TGTGCCAGCAGTTTCCCCCCCAGCACAGATACGCAGTATTTT.

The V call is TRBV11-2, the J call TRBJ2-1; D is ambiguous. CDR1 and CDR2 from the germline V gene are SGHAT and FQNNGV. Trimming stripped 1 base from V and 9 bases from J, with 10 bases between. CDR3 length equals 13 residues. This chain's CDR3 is CASSLGSSGEQFF. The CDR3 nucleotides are TGTGCCAGCAGCTTAGGGTCCAGTGGTGAGCAGTTCTTC.

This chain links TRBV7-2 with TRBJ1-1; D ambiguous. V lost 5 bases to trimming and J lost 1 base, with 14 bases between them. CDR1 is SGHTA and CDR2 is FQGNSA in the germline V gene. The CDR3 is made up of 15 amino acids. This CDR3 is CASSRMGWGNTEAFF. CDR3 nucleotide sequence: TGTGCCAGCAGCCGTATGGGTTGGGGGAACACTGAAGCTTTCTTT.

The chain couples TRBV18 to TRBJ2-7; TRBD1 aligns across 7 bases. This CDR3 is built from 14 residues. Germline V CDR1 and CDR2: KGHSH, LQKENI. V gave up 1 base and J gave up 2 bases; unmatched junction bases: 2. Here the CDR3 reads CASSPQGQTYEQYF. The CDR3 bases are TGTGCCAGCTCACCACAGGGACAGACCTACGAGCAGTACTTC.

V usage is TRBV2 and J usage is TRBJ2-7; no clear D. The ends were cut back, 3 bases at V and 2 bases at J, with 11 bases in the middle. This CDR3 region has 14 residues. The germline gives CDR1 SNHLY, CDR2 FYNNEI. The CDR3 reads CASSDPRSPYEQYF. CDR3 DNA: TGTGCCAGCAGTGACCCTAGGTCGCCCTACGAGCAGTACTTC.

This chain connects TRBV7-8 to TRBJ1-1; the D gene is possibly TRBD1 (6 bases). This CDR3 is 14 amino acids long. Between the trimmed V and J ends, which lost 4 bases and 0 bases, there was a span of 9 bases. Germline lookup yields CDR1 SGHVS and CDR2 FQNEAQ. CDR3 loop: CASSWGQVNTEAFF. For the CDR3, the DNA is TGTGCCAGCAGCTGGGGACAAGTGAACACTGAAGCTTTCTTT.

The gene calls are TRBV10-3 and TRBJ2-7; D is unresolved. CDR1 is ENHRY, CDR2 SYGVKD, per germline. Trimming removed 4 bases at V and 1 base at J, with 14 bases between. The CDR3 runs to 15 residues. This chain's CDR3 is CAISGPSASSYEQYF. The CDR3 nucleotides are TGTGCCATCAGTGGGCCCTCGGCATCTTCCTACGAGCAGTACTTC.

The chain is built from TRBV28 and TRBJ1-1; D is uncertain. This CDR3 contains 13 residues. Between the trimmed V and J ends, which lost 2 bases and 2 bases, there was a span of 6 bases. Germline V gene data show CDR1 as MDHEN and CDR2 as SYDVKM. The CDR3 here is CASSLEVNTEAFF. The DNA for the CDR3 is TGTGCCAGCAGTTTAGAGGTAAACACTGAAGCTTTCTTT.

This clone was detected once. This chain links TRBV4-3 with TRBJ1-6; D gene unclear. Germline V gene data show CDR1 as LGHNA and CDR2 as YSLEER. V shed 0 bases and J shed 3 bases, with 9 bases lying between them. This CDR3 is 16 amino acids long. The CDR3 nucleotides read TGCGCCAGCAGCCAAGATAGGAATAGCTATAATTCACCCCTCCACTTT. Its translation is CASSQDRNSYNSPLHF.

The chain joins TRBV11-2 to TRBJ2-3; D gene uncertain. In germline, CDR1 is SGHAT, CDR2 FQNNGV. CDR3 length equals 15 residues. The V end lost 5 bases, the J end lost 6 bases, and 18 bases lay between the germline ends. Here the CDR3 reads CASSPRTTSHDTQYF. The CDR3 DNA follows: TGTGCCAGCAGCCCCCGGACCACTTCACATGATACGCAGTATTTT.

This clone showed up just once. CDR3 sequence: CASRFEGSGTDTQYF. The CDR3 coding sequence is TGTGCCAGCAGGTTTGAGGGCTCAGGCACAGATACGCAGTATTTT. The chain carries TRBV7-9 and TRBJ2-3; D perhaps matches TRBD2 (5 bases). V lost 6 bases and J lost 1, with 14 bases in between. Looked up from germline, CDR1 is SEHNR and CDR2 is FQNEAQ (reference sequence). CDR3 length: 15 residues.

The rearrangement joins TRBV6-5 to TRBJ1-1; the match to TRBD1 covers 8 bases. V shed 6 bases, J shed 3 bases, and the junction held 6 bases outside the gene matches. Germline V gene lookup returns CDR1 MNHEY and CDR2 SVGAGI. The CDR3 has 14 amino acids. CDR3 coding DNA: TGTGCCAGCAGCCCGGACAGGGCTTACACTGAAGCTTTCTTT. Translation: CASSPDRAYTEAFF.

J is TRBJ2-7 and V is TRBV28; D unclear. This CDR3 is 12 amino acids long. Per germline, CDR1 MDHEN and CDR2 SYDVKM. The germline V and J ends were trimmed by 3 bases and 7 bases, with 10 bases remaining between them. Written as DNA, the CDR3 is TGTGCCAGCAGTTTGCCCTTCGGAGAGCAGTACTTC. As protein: CASSLPFGEQYF.

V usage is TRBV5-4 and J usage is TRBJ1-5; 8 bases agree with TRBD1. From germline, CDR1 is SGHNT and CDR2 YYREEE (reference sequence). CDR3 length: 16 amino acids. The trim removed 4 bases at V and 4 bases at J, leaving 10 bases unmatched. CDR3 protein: CASSQVRTGSNQPQHF. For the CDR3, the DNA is TGTGCCAGCAGCCAAGTCAGGACAGGGTCTAATCAGCCCCAGCATTTT.

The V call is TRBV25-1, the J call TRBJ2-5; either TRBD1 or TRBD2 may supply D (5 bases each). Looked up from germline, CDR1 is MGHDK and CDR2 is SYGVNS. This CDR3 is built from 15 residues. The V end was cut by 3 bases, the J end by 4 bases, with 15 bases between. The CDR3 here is CASSDRGALGETQYF. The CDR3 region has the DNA TGTGCCAGCAGTGACCGAGGGGCGCTGGGAGAGACCCAGTACTTC. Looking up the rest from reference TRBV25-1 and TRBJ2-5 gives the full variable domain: EADIYQTPRYLVIGTGKKITLECSQTMGHDKMYWYQQDPGMELHLIHYSYGVNSTEKGDLSSESTVSRIRTEHFPLTLESARPSHTSQYLCASSDRGALGETQYFGPGTRLLVL.

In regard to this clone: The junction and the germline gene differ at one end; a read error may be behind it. This chain's CDR3 is CASSQERGYEQYF. The CDR3 coding sequence is TGCGCCAGCAGCCAAGAAAGGGGATACGAGCAGTACTTC. J is TRBJ2-7 and V is TRBV5-4; the D gene is possibly TRBD1 (5 bases). The length of the CDR3 is 13 residues. The germline gives CDR1 SGHNT, CDR2 YYREEE (reference sequence).

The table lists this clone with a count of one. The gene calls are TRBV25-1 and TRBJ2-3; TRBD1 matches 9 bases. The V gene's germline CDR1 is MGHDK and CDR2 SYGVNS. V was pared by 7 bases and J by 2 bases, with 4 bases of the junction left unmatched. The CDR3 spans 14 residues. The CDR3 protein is CASMGTGTTDTQYF. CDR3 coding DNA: TGTGCCAGCATGGGGACAGGGACCACAGATACGCAGTATTTT.

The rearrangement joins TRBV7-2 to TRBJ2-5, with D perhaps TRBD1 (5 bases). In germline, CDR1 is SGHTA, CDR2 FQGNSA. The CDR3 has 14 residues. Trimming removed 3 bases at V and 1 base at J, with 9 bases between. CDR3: CASSLYQGQETQYF. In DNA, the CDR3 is TGTGCCAGCAGCTTGTATCAGGGCCAAGAGACCCAGTACTTC.

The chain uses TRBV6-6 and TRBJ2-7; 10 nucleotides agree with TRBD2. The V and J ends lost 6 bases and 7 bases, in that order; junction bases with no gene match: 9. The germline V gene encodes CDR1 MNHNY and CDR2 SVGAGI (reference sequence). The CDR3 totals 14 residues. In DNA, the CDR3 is TGTGCCAGCAGCCCAGCGGGGGGGCGGTATGAGCAGTACTTC. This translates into CASSPAGGRYEQYF.

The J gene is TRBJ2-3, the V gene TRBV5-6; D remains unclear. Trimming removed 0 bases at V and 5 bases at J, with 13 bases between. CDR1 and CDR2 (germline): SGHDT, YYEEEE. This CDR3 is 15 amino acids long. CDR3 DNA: TGTGCCAGCAGCTTGGAGGGCAGGCTGGGAGATACGCAGTATTTT. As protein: CASSLEGRLGDTQYF.